This TCR beta chain was profiled in a study of T-cell reconstitution after alpha-beta-depleted transplantation in children. Germline CDR1 and CDR2: SQVTM and ANQGSEA. The CDR3 is 14 residues long. Trimming removed 4 bases at V and 5 bases at J, with 15 bases between. The TCRbeta library incorporated unique molecular identifiers. Each CDR3 protein is one row after TCRdb ran MiXCR on the PCR reads. The sample carries 490,000 or so distinct CDR3 sequences, approximately 12% recorded once. The source was PBMCs from the stem cell graft donor, collected from the stem cell graft. This clonotype was obtained from a human donor who donated a stem cell graft to a child with combined immunodeficiency. This chain connects TRBV29-1 to TRBJ2-1, with D possibly being TRBD2 (5 bases). In DNA, the CDR3 is TGCAGCGTTGCGGGTACTAGGGCTGACAATGAGCAGTTCTTC. This codes for CSVAGTRADNEQFF.